What follows is one TCR beta chain and its context. Its specificity is not known. Using RNA transcripts as the source, TCR beta CDR3 regions were amplified. Researchers ran a first-round RT-PCR on the TCR CDR3 using the HTBI primer set. TCRdb used MiXCR to reprocess the multiplex PCR reads, holding one entry per CDR3 protein. Of roughly 710,000 distinct CDR3 sequences in the sample, roughly a third were seen once. The length of the CDR3 is 14 residues. Germline V gene lookup returns CDR1 LNHDA and CDR2 SQIVND (reference sequence). V was shortened by 6 bases and J by 3 bases, with 14 bases between the two germline ends. The data were taken from a study of T cells in Graves' hyperthyroidism and ophthalmopathy. Findings and caveats of the study: The model predicted ophthalmopathy a median approximately seven months before onset. Most clonotypes expanded in the thyroid (above 0.001) were also present in blood.

The chain uses TRBV19 and TRBJ1-1; D may be TRBD1 (6 bases). This TCR was recovered from a middle-aged woman with Graves' hyperthyroidism. The sample was blood. The CDR3 sequence: CASRSGEWHTEAFF. The DNA of the CDR3 is TGTGCCAGTAGGTCAGGGGAGTGGCACACTGAAGCTTTCTTT.